This entry concerns a single TCR beta chain. There are 15 residues in the CDR3. V trimming: 6 bases; J trimming: 4 bases; junction bases outside the gene matches: 10. Germline CDR1 is MDHEN and CDR2 is SYDVKM. Profiled with immunoSEQ multiplex PCR; TCRdb holds only in-frame clones, not every one. The table includes 80,000 to 95,000 clones, about 85% detected once. This record comes from a study of blood T cell repertoires in COVID-19. The receptor comes from a human donor in a cohort sampled during active COVID-19. This chain connects TRBV28 to TRBJ1-1, with 8 nucleotides matching TRBD1. The sample taken for sequencing was peripheral blood. As DNA, the CDR3 is TGTGCCAGCAGCCCACCACAGGGGGTGGTCACTGAAGCTTTCTTT. It is translated as CASSPPQGVVTEAFF.